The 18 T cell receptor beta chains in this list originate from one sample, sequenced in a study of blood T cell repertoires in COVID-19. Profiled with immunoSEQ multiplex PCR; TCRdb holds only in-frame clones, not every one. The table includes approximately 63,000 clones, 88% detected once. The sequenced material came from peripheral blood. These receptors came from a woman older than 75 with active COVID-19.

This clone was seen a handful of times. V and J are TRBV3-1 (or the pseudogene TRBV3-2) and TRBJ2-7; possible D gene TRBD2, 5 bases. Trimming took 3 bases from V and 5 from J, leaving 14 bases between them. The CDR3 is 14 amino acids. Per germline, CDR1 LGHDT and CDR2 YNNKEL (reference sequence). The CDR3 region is CASSQNGRAHEQYF. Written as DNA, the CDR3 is TGTGCCAGCAGCCAGAATGGGCGGGCCCACGAGCAGTACTTC.

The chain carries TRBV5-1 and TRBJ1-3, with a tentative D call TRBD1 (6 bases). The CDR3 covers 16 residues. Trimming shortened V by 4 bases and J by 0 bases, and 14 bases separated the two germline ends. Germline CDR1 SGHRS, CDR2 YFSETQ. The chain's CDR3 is CASSPGTTGSGNTIYF. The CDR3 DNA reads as TGCGCCAGCAGCCCAGGGACAACCGGCTCTGGAAACACCATATATTTT.

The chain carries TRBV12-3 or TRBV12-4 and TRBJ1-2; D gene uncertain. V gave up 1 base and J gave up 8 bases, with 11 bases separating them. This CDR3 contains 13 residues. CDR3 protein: CASSLGGSEGYTF. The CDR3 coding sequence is TGTGCCAGCAGTTTAGGAGGGTCGGAGGGCTACACCTTC.

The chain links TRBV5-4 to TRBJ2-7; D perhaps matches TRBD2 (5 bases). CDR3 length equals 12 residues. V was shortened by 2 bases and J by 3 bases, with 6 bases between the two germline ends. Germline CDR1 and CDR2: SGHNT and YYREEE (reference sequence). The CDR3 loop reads CASSLGGYEQYF. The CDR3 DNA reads TGTGCCAGCAGCTTAGGAGGCTACGAGCAGTACTTC.

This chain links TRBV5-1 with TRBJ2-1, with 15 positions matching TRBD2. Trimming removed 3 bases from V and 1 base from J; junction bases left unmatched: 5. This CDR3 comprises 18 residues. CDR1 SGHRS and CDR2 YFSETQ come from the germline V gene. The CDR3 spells CASSSGLAGGLSYNEQFF. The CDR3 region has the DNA TGCGCCAGCAGCTCCGGACTAGCGGGGGGGCTGTCCTACAATGAGCAGTTCTTC.

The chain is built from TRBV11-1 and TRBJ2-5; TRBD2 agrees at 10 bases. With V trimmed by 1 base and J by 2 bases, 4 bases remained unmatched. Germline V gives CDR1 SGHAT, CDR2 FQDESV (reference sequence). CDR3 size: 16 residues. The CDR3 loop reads CASSLGRTSGQETQYF. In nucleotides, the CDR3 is TGTGCCAGCAGCTTAGGGAGGACTAGCGGACAAGAGACCCAGTACTTC.

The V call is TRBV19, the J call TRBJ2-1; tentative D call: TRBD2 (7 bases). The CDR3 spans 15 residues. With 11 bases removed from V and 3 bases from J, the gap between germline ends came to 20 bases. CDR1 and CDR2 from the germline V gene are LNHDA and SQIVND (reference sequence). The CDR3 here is CAGTWRGPYYNEQFF. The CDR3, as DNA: TGTGCCGGTACCTGGCGGGGGCCATACTACAATGAGCAGTTCTTC.

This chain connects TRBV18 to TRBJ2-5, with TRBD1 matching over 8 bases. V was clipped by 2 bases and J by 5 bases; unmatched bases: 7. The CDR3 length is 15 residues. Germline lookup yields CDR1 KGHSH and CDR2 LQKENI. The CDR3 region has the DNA TGTGCCAGCTCACCATGGACAGGGACGAAGGAGACCCAGTACTTC. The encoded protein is CASSPWTGTKETQYF.

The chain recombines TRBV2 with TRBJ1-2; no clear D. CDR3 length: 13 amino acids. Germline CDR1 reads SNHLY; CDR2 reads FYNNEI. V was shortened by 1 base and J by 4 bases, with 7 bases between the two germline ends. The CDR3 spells CASSEGGGYGYTF. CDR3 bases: TGTGCCAGCAGTGAAGGGGGAGGCTATGGCTACACCTTC.

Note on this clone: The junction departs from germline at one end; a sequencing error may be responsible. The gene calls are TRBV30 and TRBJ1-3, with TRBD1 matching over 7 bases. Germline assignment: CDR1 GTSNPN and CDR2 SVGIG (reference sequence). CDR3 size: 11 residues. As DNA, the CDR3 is TGTGCCTGGAGTCTTCAGGGGGTGTCCGATTTT. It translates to CAWSLQGVSDF. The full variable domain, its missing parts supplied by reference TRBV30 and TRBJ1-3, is SQTIHQWPATLVQPVGSPLSLECTVEGTSNPNLYWYRQAAGRGLQLLFYSVGIGQISSEVPQNLSASRPQDRQFILSSKKLLLSDSGFYLCAWSLQGVSDFGEGSWLTVV.

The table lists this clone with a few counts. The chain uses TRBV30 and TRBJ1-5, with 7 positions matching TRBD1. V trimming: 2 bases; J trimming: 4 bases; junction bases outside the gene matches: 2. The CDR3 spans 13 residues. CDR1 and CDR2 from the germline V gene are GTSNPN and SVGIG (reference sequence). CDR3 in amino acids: CAWSRDRNQPQHF. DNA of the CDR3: TGTGCCTGGAGTAGGGACAGAAATCAGCCCCAGCATTTT.

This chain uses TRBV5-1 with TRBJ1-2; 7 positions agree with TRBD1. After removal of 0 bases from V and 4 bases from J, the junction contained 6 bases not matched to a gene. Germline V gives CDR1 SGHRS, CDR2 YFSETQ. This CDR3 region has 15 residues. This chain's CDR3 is CASSLATGALYGYTF. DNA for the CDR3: TGCGCCAGCAGCTTGGCCACAGGGGCGCTCTATGGCTACACCTTC. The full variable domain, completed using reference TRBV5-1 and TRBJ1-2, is KAGVTQTPRYLIKTRGQQVTLSCSPISGHRSVSWYQQTPGQGLQFLFEYFSETQRNKGNFPGRFSGRQFSNSRSEMNVSTLELGDSALYLCASSLATGALYGYTFGSGTRLTVV.

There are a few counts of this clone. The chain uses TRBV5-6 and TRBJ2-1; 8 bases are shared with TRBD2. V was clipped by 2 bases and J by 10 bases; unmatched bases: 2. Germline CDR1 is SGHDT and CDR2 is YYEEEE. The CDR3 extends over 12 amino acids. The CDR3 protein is CASSFASGEQFF. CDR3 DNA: TGTGCCAGCAGCTTTGCTAGCGGGGAGCAGTTCTTC.

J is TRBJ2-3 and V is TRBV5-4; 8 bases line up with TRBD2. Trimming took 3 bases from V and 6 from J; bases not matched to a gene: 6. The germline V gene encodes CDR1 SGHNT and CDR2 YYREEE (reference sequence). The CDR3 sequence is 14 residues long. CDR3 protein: CASSYSGGADTQYF. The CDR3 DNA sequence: TGTGCCAGCAGCTACTCGGGGGGGGCCGATACGCAGTATTTT. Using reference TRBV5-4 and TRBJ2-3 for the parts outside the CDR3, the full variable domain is ETGVTQSPTHLIKTRGQQVTLRCSSQSGHNTVSWYQQALGQGPQFIFQYYREEENGRGNFPPRFSGLQFPNYSSELNVNALELDDSALYLCASSYSGGADTQYFGPGTRLTVL.

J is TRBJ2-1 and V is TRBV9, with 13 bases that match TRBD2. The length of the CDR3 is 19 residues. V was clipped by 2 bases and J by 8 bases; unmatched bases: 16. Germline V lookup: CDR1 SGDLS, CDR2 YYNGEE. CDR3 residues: CASSVSDSGTSGAEDEQFF. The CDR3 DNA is TGTGCCAGCAGCGTCTCCGACAGTGGGACTAGCGGGGCCGAGGATGAGCAGTTCTTC.

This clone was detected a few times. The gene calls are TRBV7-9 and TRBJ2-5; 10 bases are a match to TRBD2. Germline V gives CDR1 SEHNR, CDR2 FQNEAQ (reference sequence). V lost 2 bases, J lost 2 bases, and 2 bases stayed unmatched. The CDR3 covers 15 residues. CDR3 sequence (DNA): TGTGCCAGCAGCTTATCTAGCGGGGGACAAGAGACCCAGTACTTC. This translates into CASSLSSGGQETQYF.

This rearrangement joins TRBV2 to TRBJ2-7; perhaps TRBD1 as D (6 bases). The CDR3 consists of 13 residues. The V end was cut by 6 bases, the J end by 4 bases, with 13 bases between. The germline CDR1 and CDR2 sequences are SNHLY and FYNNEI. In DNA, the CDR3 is TGTGCCAGCAGGACACCACAGGGTTACGAGCAGTACTTC. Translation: CASRTPQGYEQYF.

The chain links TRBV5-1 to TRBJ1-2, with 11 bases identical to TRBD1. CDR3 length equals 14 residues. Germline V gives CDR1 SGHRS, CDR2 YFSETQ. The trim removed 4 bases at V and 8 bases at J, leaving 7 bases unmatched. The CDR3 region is CASSGQGAVSGYTF. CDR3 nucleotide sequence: TGCGCCAGCAGCGGACAGGGGGCGGTTAGCGGCTACACCTTC. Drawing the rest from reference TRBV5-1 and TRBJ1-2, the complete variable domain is KAGVTQTPRYLIKTRGQQVTLSCSPISGHRSVSWYQQTPGQGLQFLFEYFSETQRNKGNFPGRFSGRQFSNSRSEMNVSTLELGDSALYLCASSGQGAVSGYTFGSGTRLTVV.